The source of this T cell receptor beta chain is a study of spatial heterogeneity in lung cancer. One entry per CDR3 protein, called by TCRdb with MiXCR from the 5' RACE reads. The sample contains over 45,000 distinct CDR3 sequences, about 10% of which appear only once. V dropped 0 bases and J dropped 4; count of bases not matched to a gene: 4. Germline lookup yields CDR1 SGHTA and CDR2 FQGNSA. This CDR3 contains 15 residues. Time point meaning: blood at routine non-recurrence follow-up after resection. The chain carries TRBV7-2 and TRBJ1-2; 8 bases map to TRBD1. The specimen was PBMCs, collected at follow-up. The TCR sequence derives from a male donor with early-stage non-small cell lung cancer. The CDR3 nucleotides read TGTGCCAGCAGCTTAGCCACAGGGGGAGGCTATGGCTACACCTTC. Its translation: CASSLATGGGYGYTF.